The present T cell receptor (beta chain) was sequenced within a study of glioma-infiltrating T cells after dendritic cell vaccination (dated by TCRdb to about 2016). Describing the broader study: A cohort of roughly 15 glioblastoma patients from Phase I and II dendritic cell vaccination trials was included, of whom 9 were newly diagnosed and 6 had recurrent disease. Tumor-infiltrating lymphocyte content was quantified and tumor and blood repertoires were compared in dendritic cell-vaccinated glioblastoma patients by deep sequencing of TCR beta CDR3 regions. Between the early 2000s and the early 2010s, the patients were given dendritic cell vaccination pulsed with autologous tumor lysate. TCR sequencing metrics, including TIL content and tumor-blood repertoire overlap, were correlated with survival after dendritic cell vaccination. Each patient got three intradermal injections of the dendritic cell vaccine, spaced at biweekly intervals, in the arm below the axilla. The vaccine consisted of monocyte-derived dendritic cells cultured seven to eight days with IL-4 and GM-CSF, then pulsed overnight with autologous tumor lysate.

The sample's time point label, in plain terms: after dendritic cell vaccination, including at tumor progression/relapse. Patients were selected for having adequate residual fresh-frozen tumor tissue and more than two years of available survival data. Although molecular status otherwise differed among the glioblastoma patients, no patient had an isocitrate dehydrogenase mutation. PBMC were collected before vaccination, two weeks after the third vaccination, and at tumor progression if tumor progression occurred. The Qiagen DNeasy Blood extraction Kit was used for extraction of genomic DNA. What the research found in general, with its limitations: TCR clonality showed no direct relationship with survival, which suggests that a diverse polyclonal response may matter. The three-group TCR overlap response model was characterized as speculative, and prospective validation of the model was stated to be required. The cohort was small and heterogeneous, with few patients having full blood and tumor sets and even fewer initial-recurrent tumor pairs. After dendritic cell vaccination, a higher estimated pretreatment TIL content predicted longer time to progression and longer overall survival.

Looking up the germline V gene yields CDR1 MNHNS and CDR2 SASEGT. The germline ends are 11 bases apart after V is trimmed by 1 base and J by 4 bases. Including the terminal cysteine and phenylalanine, the CDR3 comprises 15 residues. The read is trimmed to its CDR3 DNA, 45 bases read in frame from base 1. As to this clone: Its specific antigen is unknown. There are no base qualities to consult, and no much larger clone falls within one base.

The immunoSEQ assay amplified TCRB CDR3 regions from approximately 2 micrograms of genomic DNA, or from all available DNA when less than that amount was available. Multiplex PCR used 60 forward primers for TCR V beta segments and 13 reverse primers for J beta segments. To estimate the number of reads per starting template, synthetic control templates were added to each sample at limiting dilution. Reads of 87 bp were generated by sequencing on the Illumina HiSeq System. The source study handled its data this way. To remove PCR and sequencing errors, closely related sequences were merged with a nearest neighbor algorithm. TCR overlap was measured as the percentage of unique tumor TCR beta sequences that were also present in the peripheral blood of the same patient. Imported from immuneACCESS, the table was reduced by TCRdb to in-frame sequences with V and J called. These copies leave out some clones; in studies compared against another copy, an unresolved V gene accounts for under half, and the cause of the remainder is not known. That table is the source of V, J and clone size, and D and trimming were worked out from the DNA. For this sample there are 100,000 to 120,000 clones; around 90% appear just once. The ten largest clonotypes hold more than 2.5% of the sample.

Recombination linked TRBV6-1 to TRBJ1-5; no D gene is confidently identified. The source was blood, collected after dendritic cell vaccination. The TCR was taken from a human donor with glioblastoma. Here is the DNA: TGTGCCAGCAGTGAAGGGAACAGTCCAAATCAGCCCCAGCATTTT. Its translation is CASSEGNSPNQPQHF.